Reported below is one T cell receptor beta chain. TCRdb's table, derived via immunoSEQ multiplex PCR, lists solely in-frame clones and lacks some. The sample yields 340,000 or so clones, 86% seen once. Assignment of participants to cohorts was predicated upon participant-reported clinical history. The record originates from a study of blood T cell repertoires in COVID-19. As for the study in general: In each case, the material was cDNA or gDNA derived from T cells, B-cell-depleted T cells, or PBMCs.

This CDR3 has 15 amino acids. Trimming removed 5 bases from V and 1 base from J; junction bases left unmatched: 6. In germline, CDR1 is SGHRS, CDR2 YFSETQ. The source material was PBMCs or T cells enriched from blood (not recorded which). The chain joins TRBV5-1 to TRBJ1-1; 9 bases agree with TRBD1. This clonotype was obtained from a woman aged 40 to 49 with acute COVID-19. The CDR3 region is CASRRTGAQNTEAFF. DNA of the CDR3: TGCGCCAGCAGACGGACAGGGGCCCAGAACACTGAAGCTTTCTTT.